The 3 T cell receptor beta chains in this list originate from one sample, sequenced in a study of cytomegalovirus exposure and HLA in healthy donors. PCR amplification relied on 60 Vbeta primers (plus 13 Jbeta primers). TCRdb's copy holds only in-frame clones and misses some; the assay was immunoSEQ multiplex PCR. The repertoire consists of 170,000 or so clones, with 78% occurring once and the leading ten covering approximately 13%. The specimen sequenced was PBMCs. The receptors were gathered from a woman in her 50s in good health and CMV-seropositive.

This chain connects TRBV21-1 to TRBJ1-6; the D call in the table, TRBD1, was not verified against the DNA. TRBV21-1 is noted as a pseudogene. This CDR3 is built from 16 residues. CDR3 in amino acids: CASSKVNRGMHSPLHF. In DNA form, the CDR3 reads TGTGCCAGCAGCAAAGTTAACAGGGGGATGCATTCACCCCTCCACTTT.

The chain carries TRBV5-5 and TRBJ1-6, with 9 bases fitting TRBD1. CDR3 length equals 14 residues. CDR1 SGHKS and CDR2 YYEKEE come from the germline V gene (reference sequence). The V segment lost 3 bases and the J segment 8 bases; nucleotides outside the gene matches: 3. The DNA for the CDR3 is TGTGCCAGCAGCTGGGGACAGGGTGATTCACCCCTCCACTTT. Its protein product is CASSWGQGDSPLHF.

The CDR3 nucleotides are TGCGCCAGCAGCCAAGGACTAGCGCTCAGCACAGATACGCAGTATTTT. Its protein product is CASSQGLALSTDTQYF. The chain has TRBV4-1 and TRBJ2-3, with 8 nucleotides matching TRBD2. Unmatched junction bases numbered 3, after V lost 1 base and J lost 0 bases. Germline CDR1 MGHRA, CDR2 YSYEKL. The CDR3 runs 16 residues.